This T cell receptor beta chain was identified during a study of shared clonotypes between healthy human individuals. Background on the study: Aged between 18 and 49, the donors were two women and three men.

Turning to this clone: Its antigen is not known. At one boundary the junction diverges from the germline segment, which might be a read error. The sample holds other DNA sequences that translate to the same CDR3.

Study outcomes and limitations: Between several donors, naive CD4 clonotypes were shared at a level of about 5.3%.

Samples underwent the assay at deep level. Sequenced by immunoSEQ multiplex PCR; TCRdb stores in-frame clones only, minus some. The table lists millions of clones, over 85% of them singletons. The sequenced sample was naive CD4+ T cells sorted from blood. The subset denotes: CD45RA+ positively selected. The source of this sequence is a man between 18 and 35 years old in good health.

The CDR3 is CASSYTSTNEKLFF. The CDR3 DNA reads as TGCGCCAGCAGTTACACCTCAACTAATGAAAAACTGTTTTTT. The V and J genes are TRBV6-5 and TRBJ1-4, with unresolved D. CDR3 size: 14 residues. Germline-derived CDR1 and CDR2 are MNHEY and SVGAGI.